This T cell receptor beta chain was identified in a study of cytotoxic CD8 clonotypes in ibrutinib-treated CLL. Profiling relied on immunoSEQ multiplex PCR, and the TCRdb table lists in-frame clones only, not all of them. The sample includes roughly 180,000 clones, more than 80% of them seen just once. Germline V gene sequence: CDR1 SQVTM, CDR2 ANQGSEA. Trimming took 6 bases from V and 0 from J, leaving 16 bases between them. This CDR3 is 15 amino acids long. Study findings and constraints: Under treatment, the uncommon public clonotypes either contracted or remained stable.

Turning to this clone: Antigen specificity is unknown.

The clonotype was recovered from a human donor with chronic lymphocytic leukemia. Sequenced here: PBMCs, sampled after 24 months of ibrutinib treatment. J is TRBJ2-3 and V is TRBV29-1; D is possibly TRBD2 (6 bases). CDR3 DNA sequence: TGCAGCGTGGTATACGGAGGGAGCAGCACAGATACGCAGTATTTT. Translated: CSVVYGGSSTDTQYF.